The present TCR beta chain was sequenced within a study of identical twins. Study-wide results and limits: Fewer insertions characterized abundant cord blood beta clonotypes, whereas memory repertoires showed none. The models gave estimates that fell short of the out-of-frame TCR alpha sharing seen in monozygotic twins.

This CDR3 has 16 amino acids. The V segment lost 1 base and the J segment 8 bases; nucleotides outside the gene matches: 10. Germline V lookup: CDR1 SEHNR, CDR2 FQNEAQ (reference sequence). TCRdb re-called the 5' RACE reads through MiXCR, storing one row per CDR3 protein. The sample carries around 250,000 distinct CDR3 sequences, about 8.3% recorded once. This clonotype occurred many times. Its antigen remains unknown. This sample also appeared in a second study, on yellow fever vaccine responses in identical twins.

The sample was CD8+ T cells sorted from blood. This TCR derives from a woman under 30 in good health. The chain has TRBV7-9 and TRBJ2-1; 8 bases agree with TRBD2. CDR3 sequence: CASSLGRLAQEDEQFF. The CDR3 DNA sequence: TGTGCCAGCAGCTTAGGCAGACTAGCGCAGGAAGATGAGCAGTTCTTC.